This T cell receptor (beta chain) emerged from a study of early T cells in non-severe SARS-CoV-2 infection. In the study overall: The authors sequenced bulk RNA from unsorted whole blood, leaving chains unpaired.

Many counts were recorded for this clonotype. No antigen is known for it. Study-wide points: VDJdb matches were skewed toward anti-spike CD8 T cell responses.

This CDR3 contains 12 residues. The V gene lost 5 bases and the J gene lost 10 bases, with 12 bases spanning the gap. Unique molecular identifier tags were affixed to discrete cDNA molecules. One entry per CDR3 protein results from TCRdb running MiXCR on the 5' RACE reads. The profile shows about 48,000 distinct CDR3 sequences, around 5.6% of them singletons. The rearrangement uses TRBV12-3 or TRBV12-4 and TRBJ2-1; TRBD1 is a possible D gene (5 bases). What was sequenced was whole blood. This sequence was found in an adult who was a healthcare worker with PCR-confirmed SARS-CoV-2 infection or an uninfected control (not recorded which). This CDR3 is CASSPGYREQFF. In DNA form, the CDR3 reads TGTGCCAGCAGTCCAGGGTACCGGGAGCAGTTCTTC.